Each of the 27 T cell receptor beta chains below was sequenced from the same sample in a study of cytomegalovirus exposure and HLA in healthy donors. PCR primers comprised 60 Vbeta and 13 Jbeta primers. Profiling relied on immunoSEQ multiplex PCR, and the TCRdb table lists in-frame clones only, not all of them. Counted here are 95,000 or so clones, 80% to 85% occurring once; the ten biggest clones make up less than 5%. Source material: PBMCs. The receptor set was obtained from a woman between 70 and 85 years old in good health and CMV-seropositive.

The CDR3 region is CAISETGLGGEQFF. The CDR3 DNA reads TGTGCCATCAGTGAAACAGGGCTCGGAGGTGAGCAGTTCTTC. The rearrangement joins TRBV10-3 to TRBJ2-1, with a weak D call TRBD1 (6 bases). Between the trimmed V and J ends, which lost 3 bases and 9 bases, there was a span of 15 bases. Germline CDR1 ENHRY, CDR2 SYGVKD. The CDR3 loop spans 14 amino acids.

This clone was seen more than once but under ten times. The chain employs TRBV25-1 and TRBJ2-7; 7 positions match TRBD2. The length of the CDR3 is 16 residues. The ends lost 2 bases at V and 1 base at J; junction bases unmatched: 8. The V gene's germline CDR1 is MGHDK and CDR2 SYGVNS. The CDR3 DNA follows: TGTGCCAGCAGTGAACTAGGGACCGGGGGGTCCTACGAGCAGTACTTC. This codes for CASSELGTGGSYEQYF.

The rearrangement joins TRBV19 to TRBJ1-2; 7 bases match TRBD1. Germline lookup yields CDR1 LNHDA and CDR2 SQIVND (reference sequence). There are 16 residues in the CDR3. J lost 4 bases, V lost 5 bases, and 13 bases had no gene match. CDR3 nucleotide sequence: TGTGCCAGTAGTCATTTGACCCCGGACAGGAGCTATGGCTACACCTTC. Amino acids: CASSHLTPDRSYGYTF.

This clone was counted between two and nine times. V and J are TRBV2 and TRBJ1-1; a weak D match, TRBD1 (5 bases). V shed 7 bases and J shed 1 base, with 10 bases lying between them. CDR1 and CDR2 from the germline V gene are SNHLY and FYNNEI. The CDR3 totals 13 residues. Written as DNA, the CDR3 is TGTGCCAGCACGGGACTGTCGAACACTGAAGCTTTCTTT. This gives the protein CASTGLSNTEAFF.

This chain connects TRBV7-4 to TRBJ2-7, with 7 bases identical to TRBD2. Germline assignment: CDR1 SGHVT and CDR2 SQSDAQ. The CDR3 runs to 17 residues. V trimming: 5 bases; J trimming: 6 bases; junction bases outside the gene matches: 19. CDR3 sequence: CASSPRTRVRGVCEQYF. The CDR3 DNA sequence: TGTGCCAGCAGCCCGCGGACTAGAGTAAGAGGGGTTTGCGAGCAGTACTTC.

The chain is built from TRBV7-5 and TRBJ2-5; no check of the table's D call, TRBD2, against the DNA was made. TRBV7-5 is a documented pseudogene. The length of the CDR3 is 15 residues. CDR3 amino acids: CARSPRGGVEETQYF. The CDR3 nucleotides are TGTGCCAGAAGCCCCCGGGGGGGGGTAGAAGAGACCCAGTACTTC.

The chain is built from TRBV25-1 and TRBJ2-7; D might be TRBD2 (5 bases). The germline V gene encodes CDR1 MGHDK and CDR2 SYGVNS. The CDR3 totals 14 residues. Trimming removed 4 bases at V and 0 bases at J, with 10 bases between. The CDR3 bases are TGTGCCAGCAGTGGGACGGGAAGCTCCTACGAGCAGTACTTC. It encodes CASSGTGSSYEQYF.

The J gene is TRBJ2-2, the V gene TRBV6-5, with D hard to call. The CDR3 runs 15 residues. Looked up from germline, CDR1 is MNHEY and CDR2 is SVGAGI. Trimming shortened V by 0 bases and J by 1 base, and 6 bases separated the two germline ends. In DNA, the CDR3 is TGTGCCAGCAGTTACTCCTCCTTGAACACCGGGGAGCTGTTTTTT. It is translated as CASSYSSLNTGELFF.

The genes are TRBV7-3 and TRBJ2-1; D may be TRBD1 (5 bases). The V gene's germline CDR1 is SGHTA and CDR2 FQGTGA. The CDR3 is made up of 15 amino acids. V dropped 6 bases and J dropped 2 bases, with 14 bases sitting between them. The CDR3 nucleotides are TGTGCCAGCAGGGAAAGCACAGGACCCTACAATGAGCAGTTCTTC. Translating gives CASRESTGPYNEQFF.

The chain links TRBV30 to TRBJ2-7, with D perhaps matching TRBD2 (5 bases). The CDR3 consists of 13 residues. Germline CDR1 reads GTSNPN; CDR2 reads SVGIG (reference sequence). Trimming removed 0 bases at V and 2 bases at J, with 8 bases between. The CDR3 DNA reads as TGTGCCTGGAGTGTAATTAGCGCCTACGAGCAGTACTTC. Protein: CAWSVISAYEQYF.

The chain links TRBV27 to TRBJ1-5; no definite D call. The V end lost 4 bases, the J end lost 0 bases, and 16 bases lay between the germline ends. This CDR3 is built from 17 residues. Germline CDR1 is MNHEY and CDR2 is SMNVEV (reference sequence). The chain's CDR3 is CASSSLTGGSSNQPQHF. The DNA of the CDR3 is TGTGCCAGCAGTTCACTGACGGGAGGATCTAGCAATCAGCCCCAGCATTTT.

J is TRBJ1-2 and V is TRBV28, with TRBD1 as a possible D gene (6 bases). This CDR3 spans 14 amino acids. V was shortened by 6 bases and J by 3 bases, with 14 bases between the two germline ends. Per the germline V gene, CDR1 is MDHEN and CDR2 is SYDVKM. CDR3 region: CASSPSDRYYGYTF. Written as DNA, the CDR3 is TGTGCCAGCAGCCCCTCGGACAGATACTATGGCTACACCTTC.

The DNA for the CDR3 is TGTGCCAGCAGTTACTCGGGACAGGGGAGCACTGAAGCTTTCTTT. It encodes CASSYSGQGSTEAFF. V gene TRBV6-5 combines with J gene TRBJ1-1; 10 bases are a match to TRBD1. V gave up 0 bases and J gave up 4 bases; unmatched junction bases: 2. The CDR3 spans 15 residues. Germline CDR1 reads MNHEY; CDR2 reads SVGAGI.

CDR3 nucleotide sequence: TGTGCCAGCTCACCTGGACAGGGAAGGTGGGAGCAGTACTTC. Residues: CASSPGQGRWEQYF. The rearrangement links TRBV18 to TRBJ2-7, with TRBD1 matching over 8 bases. CDR1 and CDR2 from the germline V gene are KGHSH and LQKENI. Trimming at V came to 3 bases and at J to 7 bases, leaving 8 bases not matched to a gene. The CDR3 totals 14 residues.

The chain is built from TRBV14 and TRBJ1-1; 9 positions agree with TRBD1. This CDR3 comprises 15 residues. In germline, CDR1 is SGHDN, CDR2 FVKESK. V dropped 4 bases and J dropped 4; count of bases not matched to a gene: 7. The CDR3 nucleotides read TGTGCCAGCAGCCGGCGGGGACAGGGCAGCACTGAAGCTTTCTTT. Its protein product is CASSRRGQGSTEAFF.

This chain joins TRBV30 and TRBJ1-1; 8 nucleotides match TRBD1. V was clipped by 0 bases and J by 0 bases; unmatched bases: 6. Germline V gene lookup returns CDR1 GTSNPN and CDR2 SVGIG (reference sequence). This CDR3 is 16 amino acids long. The CDR3 region has the DNA TGTGCCTGGAGTGTAACAGGGGGATCTATGAACACTGAAGCTTTCTTT. This sequence encodes CAWSVTGGSMNTEAFF.

The J gene is TRBJ2-2, the V gene TRBV15, with 8 bases matching TRBD2. From germline, CDR1 is LNHNV and CDR2 YYDKDF (reference sequence). The CDR3 is 17 amino acids. The J segment lost 1 base and the V segment lost 0 bases, leaving 4 bases of the junction unmatched. This CDR3 is CATSRDYSGVNTGELFF. As DNA, the CDR3 is TGTGCCACCAGCAGAGATTATAGCGGGGTGAACACCGGGGAGCTGTTTTTT.

The chain carries TRBV7-9 and TRBJ2-2; 9 bases align to TRBD1. V shed 5 bases, J shed 4 bases, and the junction held 2 bases outside the gene matches. Germline CDR1 reads SEHNR; CDR2 reads FQNEAQ (reference sequence). This CDR3 has 14 residues. The CDR3 here is CASSHRGLTGELFF. The CDR3 region has the DNA TGTGCCAGCAGCCACAGGGGGCTCACCGGGGAGCTGTTTTTT.

The chain has TRBV18 and TRBJ2-1; D is perhaps TRBD2 (5 bases). V lost 2 bases and J 0 bases, leaving 8 bases between the germline ends. The germline V gene encodes CDR1 KGHSH and CDR2 LQKENI. The CDR3 is 15 amino acids. CDR3 in amino acids: CASSPGEYSYNEQFF. The DNA of the CDR3 is TGTGCCAGCTCACCAGGGGAGTACTCCTACAATGAGCAGTTCTTC. The whole variable domain, filled in from reference TRBV18 and TRBJ2-1, reads NAGVMQNPRHLVRRRGQEARLRCSPMKGHSHVYWYRQLPEEGLKFMVYLQKENIIDESGMPKERFSAEFPKEGPSILRIQQVVRGDSAAYFCASSPGEYSYNEQFFGPGTRLTVL.

J is TRBJ2-1 and V is TRBV5-4, with a weak D call TRBD1 (6 bases). Germline V gene sequence: CDR1 SGHNT, CDR2 YYREEE (reference sequence). The CDR3 runs 14 residues. Trimming took off 3 bases at V and 4 bases at J, with 11 bases between the two ends. CDR3 in DNA: TGTGCCAGCAGCTCGCCTAGGGGGTACAATGAGCAGTTCTTC. Translating gives CASSSPRGYNEQFF.

The chain couples TRBV10-3 to TRBJ2-1; TRBD2 agrees at 7 bases. V lost 0 bases and J lost 8; bases outside the gene matches: 7. The V gene's germline CDR1 is ENHRY and CDR2 SYGVKD. The CDR3 runs to 15 residues. CDR3 amino acids: CAISESFGGGYEQFF. CDR3 coding DNA: TGTGCCATCAGTGAGTCGTTTGGGGGGGGGTATGAGCAGTTCTTC.

V gene TRBV11-3 combines with J gene TRBJ1-1; 7 positions agree with TRBD1. CDR1 and CDR2 (germline): SGHNT, YENEEA. The CDR3 has 14 residues. J was trimmed by 10 bases and V by 0 bases; bases with no gene match: 8. CDR3 nucleotide sequence: TGTGCCAGCAGCTTAGACCGGACAGGTCAAATAGCTTTCTTT. Protein sequence: CASSLDRTGQIAFF.

The rearrangement links TRBV29-1 to TRBJ2-1; TRBD2 is a possible D gene (5 bases). The CDR3 totals 14 residues. Germline V lookup: CDR1 SQVTM, CDR2 ANQGSEA. The V gene lost 8 bases and the J gene lost 2 bases, with 16 bases spanning the gap. Here the CDR3 DNA reads TGCAGCACTGCGACCGGGAAAACCTACAATGAGCAGTTCTTC. It codes for CSTATGKTYNEQFF.

In regard to this clone: Compared with germline, one end of the junction differs, possibly owing to a read error. V gene TRBV27 combines with J gene TRBJ2-1, with TRBD2 identical over 7 bases. The CDR3 is 15 residues long. Germline CDR1 and CDR2: MNHEY and SMNVEV (reference sequence). The CDR3: CASSFGGSSNNEQFF. The CDR3 DNA is TGTGCCAGCAGTTTTGGCGGGAGCTCCAACAATGAGCAGTTCTTC.

V and J are TRBV28 and TRBJ1-1, with TRBD1 as a possible D gene (5 bases). Per germline, CDR1 MDHEN and CDR2 SYDVKM. V lost 6 bases and J lost 0, with 8 bases in between. CDR3 length: 13 amino acids. CDR3 nucleotide sequence: TGTGCCAGCAGGGGGCCGATGAACACTGAAGCTTTCTTT. This gives the protein CASRGPMNTEAFF.

This clone occurred once. This sequence joins TRBV20-1 and TRBJ1-4; D gene ambiguous. Trimming took 8 bases from V and 5 from J, leaving 9 bases between them. The CDR3 is 11 amino acids. Looked up from germline, CDR1 is DFQATT and CDR2 is SNEGSKA (reference sequence). CDR3 nucleotides: TGCAGTTGGGCGAAAAATGAAAAACTGTTTTTT. Translation: CSWAKNEKLFF.

This clone has just a few counts. The chain combines TRBV7-2 with TRBJ1-3; the D is unclear. V gave up 1 base and J gave up 6 bases, with 13 bases separating them. This CDR3 has 15 amino acids. Per the germline V gene, CDR1 is SGHTA and CDR2 is FQGNSA. The CDR3 sequence is CASSLESLGPNTIYF. In DNA form, the CDR3 reads TGTGCCAGCAGCTTAGAGAGCCTCGGTCCAAACACCATATATTTT.